A selection of T cell receptor beta chains follows, all from one sample in a study of molecular identifiers for immune sequencing clone quantification. TCRdb fed the PCR reads into MiXCR, producing one record per CDR3 protein. Among about 500,000 distinct CDR3 sequences listed, under 30% were seen once. Sequenced sample: naive CD8+ T cells from blood, with Jurkat cell RNA spiked in. The source is a human donor in good health. Some libraries in this study had Jurkat cell RNA spiked in. Both conserved end residues are part of each CDR3. Fields, in order: J gene, V gene, D gene, clone size, CDR3 protein, CDR3 DNA. A D gene is named only where the DNA matches it firmly. For some rows the clone size is stated as once, few or many, or as a class when expanded; others skip it.

TRBJ2-2 TRBV24-1 TRBD1 few CATSDGQGISGELFF TGTGCCACCAGTGATGGACAGGGGATTAGCGGGGAGCTGTTTTTT
TRBJ1-1 TRBV6-5 TRBD1 many CASSEVAGGHTEAFF TGTGCCAGCAGTGAAGTAGCAGGGGGCCACACTGAAGCTTTCTTT
TRBJ2-1 TRBV19 NA many CASSIVRGDEQFF TGTGCCAGTAGTATAGTTAGGGGCGATGAGCAGTTCTTC
TRBJ2-5 TRBV11-2 TRBD1 few CASSVGDRGRETQYF TGTGCCAGCAGCGTGGGGGACAGGGGTCGCGAGACCCAGTACTTC
TRBJ2-2 TRBV4-3 TRBD2 NA CASVGEGLAGDPVPNTGELFF TGCGCCAGCGTCGGGGAAGGACTAGCGGGCGATCCCGTTCCGAACACCGGGGAGCTGTTTTTT
TRBJ1-1 TRBV13 NA NA CASSGTGRRMNTEAFF TGTGCCAGCAGCGGAACGGGACGGCGAATGAACACTGAAGCTTTCTTT
TRBJ2-7 TRBV5-6 TRBD2 NA CASSMGLAGGHSYEQYF TGTGCCAGCAGCATGGGACTAGCCGGCGGGCACTCCTACGAGCAGTACTTC
TRBJ1-3 TRBV4-3 NA many CASSQDFRGTGNTIYF TGCGCCAGCAGCCAAGATTTTCGGGGGACTGGAAACACCATATATTTT
TRBJ2-7 TRBV4-1 NA NA CASSQQGRYEQYF TGCGCCAGCAGCCAACAGGGAAGGTACGAGCAGTACTTC
TRBJ1-1 TRBV6-6 NA NA CASSYPSPGDRSFF TGTGCCAGCAGTTACCCTTCCCCAGGCGATCGATCTTTCTTT
TRBJ2-3 TRBV14 NA NA CASSQDDLTSSTDTQYF TGTGCCAGCAGCCAAGATGACCTGACGTCCAGCACAGATACGCAGTATTTT
TRBJ2-1 TRBV19 TRBD1 NA CASNYLGQGAYNEQFF TGTGCCAGTAACTACCTAGGACAGGGTGCTTACAATGAGCAGTTCTTC
TRBJ1-1 TRBV2 NA many CASSEGIGMNTEAFF TGTGCCAGCAGTGAAGGGATCGGTATGAACACTGAAGCTTTCTTT
TRBJ2-7 TRBV19 NA NA CASSIGLGLDNEQYF TGTGCCAGTAGTATAGGCCTAGGCCTGGACAACGAGCAGTACTTC
TRBJ1-5 TRBV12-3/TRBV12-4 TRBD1 many CASSRTGASNQPQHF TGTGCCAGCAGTCGTACAGGGGCGAGCAATCAGCCCCAGCATTTT
TRBJ2-7 TRBV6-2/TRBV6-3 TRBD2 few CASSYSTSGSLYEQYF TGTGCCAGCAGTTACTCTACTAGCGGGAGTTTGTACGAGCAGTACTTC
TRBJ2-1 TRBV7-2 NA NA CASSFRGGGYEQFF TGTGCCAGCAGCTTCCGAGGGGGTGGCTATGAGCAGTTCTTC
TRBJ1-4 TRBV27 TRBD1 NA CASSLLSPQGAREKLFF TGTGCCAGCAGTTTATTGTCCCCACAGGGGGCGCGTGAAAAACTGTTTTTT
TRBJ1-5 TRBV4-3 NA few CASSQDRVYSLQPQHF TGCGCCAGCAGCCAAGACAGGGTTTATTCATTGCAGCCCCAGCATTTT
TRBJ2-5 TRBV14 NA few CASSQRDTTTQYF TGTGCCAGCAGCCAGCGGGACACCACTACCCAGTACTTC
TRBJ2-7 TRBV30 NA NA CAWSPVSAYEQYF TGTGCCTGGAGTCCTGTTTCGGCCTACGAGCAGTACTTC
TRBJ2-7 TRBV7-8 TRBD1 many CASRSGTGMTEQYF TGTGCCAGCAGGTCCGGGACAGGGATGACCGAGCAGTACTTC
TRBJ1-6 TRBV13 NA NA CASSLSAVNSPLHF TGTGCCAGCAGCTTATCAGCGGTTAATTCACCCCTCCACTTT
TRBJ2-2 TRBV6-5 TRBD1 few CASSLEDRAGELFF TGTGCCAGCAGCCTAGAGGACAGGGCCGGGGAGCTGTTTTTT
TRBJ2-1 TRBV29-1 TRBD1 few CSVEDGRQGRYNEQFF TGCAGCGTTGAAGATGGCAGACAGGGAAGATACAATGAGCAGTTCTTC
TRBJ1-1 TRBV12-5 NA few CASGAGRAEAFF TGTGCTAGTGGGGCGGGCAGGGCTGAAGCTTTCTTT
TRBJ1-6 TRBV11-2 NA NA CASSLDVGNYNSPLHF TGTGCCAGCAGCTTAGATGTGGGGAACTATAATTCACCCCTCCACTTT